This TCR beta chain originates from a study of Graves' ophthalmopathy and Graves' hyperthyroidism. Study-wide results and caveats: Stable hyperthyroidism and ophthalmopathy were told apart by a 13-signature model, which achieved almost 90% sensitivity and over 65% specificity.

J lost 8 bases, V lost 6 bases, and 9 bases had no gene match. This CDR3 spans 16 amino acids. The germline CDR1 and CDR2 sequences are SNHLY and FYNNEI. Regarding this clonotype: The antigen is undetermined.

RNA transcripts were the template, and TCR beta CDR3 regions were amplified from them. HTBI primers were employed in first-round RT-PCR, then a second-round multiplex PCR followed. TCRdb reprocessed the multiplex PCR reads via MiXCR and lists one record per CDR3 protein. This sample has around 1,000,000 distinct CDR3 sequences, with about 36% found just once. This chain connects TRBV2 to TRBJ2-2; the match to TRBD2 covers 13 bases. This TCR was sampled from an adult man with Graves' hyperthyroidism. The specimen sequenced was peripheral blood or thyroid tissue (not recorded which). CDR3 DNA sequence: TGTGCCAGCAGGGCCGGACTAGCGGGAGTTCCAGGGGAGCTGTTTTTT. Translation gives CASRAGLAGVPGELFF.